These 16 T cell receptor beta chains share one sample of origin, sequenced in a study of Tregs in tolerant kidney transplant recipients. The nonmyeloablative bone marrow transplants came from related graft donors, with transient mixed chimerism. TCRdb's copy holds only in-frame clones and misses some; the assay was immunoSEQ multiplex PCR. The sample holds 9,000 to 13,000 clones. The sample was CD8+ T cells from blood (PBMCs), taken 24 months after the transplant. The receptors come from a human patient who received a combined kidney and bone marrow transplant. The graft donor may be the source of some T cells.

For this clone: Read data end 3 residues before the CDR3 end; the end is taken from the germline J gene. The chain links TRBV29-1 to TRBJ2-1; 11 bases fit TRBD2. Germline-derived CDR1 and CDR2 are SQVTM and ANQGSEA. The CDR3 spans 16 residues. V was pared by 5 bases and J by 8 bases, with 14 bases of the junction left unmatched. The CDR3 loop reads CSVSPLSGRANYEQFF. The DNA read from the CDR3 is TGCAGCGTTAGCCCTCTTAGCGGGAGGGCGAACTATGAG.

On this clone: The read ends 3 residues early relative to the CDR3; the germline J gene fills the gap. The rearrangement uses TRBV6-1 and TRBJ2-7, with 7 bases fitting TRBD1. With 2 bases clipped from V and 3 bases from J, the junction kept 7 bases outside the gene matches. The CDR3 is 15 amino acids. The V gene's germline CDR1 is MNHNS and CDR2 SASEGT. The CDR3 bases that were read are TGTGCCAGCAGTGAATCTTGGGACAGTTTCTACGAG. It codes for CASSESWDSFYE. The CDR3 in full is CASSESWDSFYEQYF.

Comment on this clone: The DNA ends 3 residues before the CDR3 does, and the rest of the CDR3 is filled in from the germline J gene. This chain uses TRBV6-2 or TRBV6-3 with TRBJ1-1, with D unresolved. This CDR3 is built from 12 residues. V was clipped by 6 bases and J by 6 bases, with 11 bases between them. Germline loops: CDR1 MNHEY, CDR2 SVGEGT. Here the CDR3 reads CASRPGYAEAFF. Partial CDR3 DNA: TGTGCCAGCAGACCGGGGTATGCTGAA.

As regards this clone: The CDR3 extends 3 residues past the end of the read, so its final part is completed from the germline J gene. The gene calls are TRBV24-1 and TRBJ2-1; TRBD2 agrees at 11 bases. The CDR3 has 19 residues. Looked up from germline, CDR1 is KGHDR and CDR2 is SFDVKD. Germline trimming cut 5 bases from V and 4 bases from J; bases unmatched to any gene: 15. This CDR3 reads CATSAFATSGARGYNEQFF. CDR3 DNA (partial): TGTGCCACCAGTGCCTTTGCGACTAGCGGGGCCAGAGGGTACAATGAG.

Notes on this clone: The read ends 3 residues before the CDR3 terminus; that terminus is restored from the germline J gene. The chain employs TRBV20-1 and TRBJ1-5, with a possible D match to TRBD1 (6 bases). Per the germline V gene, CDR1 is DFQATT and CDR2 is SNEGSKA (reference sequence). The CDR3 loop spans 14 amino acids. V was shortened by 0 bases and J by 3 bases, with 9 bases between the two germline ends. Incomplete CDR3 DNA: TGCAGTGCTAGAGATAAGGGGGTCAATCAGCCC. It is translated as CSARDKGVNQP. The CDR3 reads in full as CSARDKGVNQPQHF.

Worth noting for this clone: The read falls 3 residues short of the CDR3 end, and the missing part is taken from the germline J gene. The chain joins TRBV19 to TRBJ1-1; TRBD1 is a possible D gene (6 bases). The CDR3 runs 14 residues. V was trimmed by 1 base and J by 4 bases, leaving 10 bases between them. The germline V gene has CDR1 LNHDA and CDR2 SQIVND (reference sequence). CDR3: CASSIGGGFTEAFF. CDR3 bases read: TGTGCCAGTAGTATAGGCGGGGGCTTCACTGAA.

For this clone: The CDR3 end lies 3 residues beyond the end of the read and is filled in from the germline J gene. The chain has TRBV18 and TRBJ2-5, with 9 bases that match TRBD1. The J segment lost 5 bases and the V segment lost 0 bases, leaving 10 bases of the junction unmatched. There are 17 residues in the CDR3. CDR1 KGHSH and CDR2 LQKENI come from the germline V gene. This CDR3 reads CASSPPKLGQGRETQYF. The part of the CDR3 DNA that was read is TGTGCCAGCTCACCACCGAAGTTAGGACAGGGGAGGGAGACC.

As concerns this clone: Read data end 3 residues before the CDR3 end; the end is taken from the germline J gene. V and J are TRBV19 and TRBJ1-1, with 9 nucleotides matching TRBD1. The CDR3 is 13 residues long. V was clipped by 8 bases and J by 5 bases; unmatched bases: 6. Germline V CDR1 and CDR2: LNHDA, SQIVND (reference sequence). The CDR3 DNA, read in part, is TGTGCCAGTGGACAGGGGACTTATACTGAA. It specifies CASGQGTYTE. The complete CDR3 reads CASGQGTYTEAFF. Filled out from reference TRBV19 and TRBJ1-1, the complete variable domain reads DGGITQSPKYLFRKEGQNVTLSCEQNLNHDAMYWYRQDPGQGLRLIYYSQIVNDFQKGDIAEGYSVSREKKESFPLTVTSAQKNPTAFYLCASGQGTYTEAFFGQGTRLTVV.

As regards this clone: The read terminates 3 residues ahead of where the CDR3 ends, so the germline J gene completes it. This chain joins TRBV12-3 or TRBV12-4 and TRBJ2-7; TRBD1 is a possible D gene (6 bases). The ends were cut back, 7 bases at V and 2 bases at J, with 15 bases in the middle. The CDR3 runs to 14 residues. The DNA read from the CDR3 is TGTGCCAGCACTATCGCGGCAGGGGCCTACGAG. Protein sequence: CASTIAAGAYE. The full CDR3 protein reads CASTIAAGAYEQYF.

This chain's CDR3 is CASSSGLAGDWTDTQYF. The CDR3 DNA, read in part, is TGTGCCAGCAGCTCGGGACTAGCGGGAGATTGGACAGATACG. This sequence joins TRBV7-3 and TRBJ2-3; the match to TRBD2 covers 14 bases. The sequenced fragment ends 3 residues before the CDR3 boundary, so the rest is inferred from the germline J gene. The CDR3 covers 17 residues. V dropped 4 bases and J dropped 3; count of bases not matched to a gene: 6. Germline values: CDR1 SGHTA, CDR2 FQGTGA.

Worth noting for this clone: Read coverage stops 3 residues before the CDR3 terminus; the germline J gene supplies the remainder. The chain employs TRBV7-2 and TRBJ2-7, with 7 bases fitting TRBD2. V lost 2 bases and J lost 2; bases outside the gene matches: 3. From germline, CDR1 is SGHTA and CDR2 FQGNSA. There are 14 residues in the CDR3. The sequenced CDR3 bases are TGTGCCAGCAGCTTATTGAGCGGGACCTACGAG. The encoded protein is CASSLLSGTYE. The CDR3 in full is CASSLLSGTYEQYF.

In the case of this clone: The read halts 3 residues ahead of the CDR3 end, with the missing end drawn from the germline J gene. The J gene is TRBJ2-2, the V gene TRBV19; the match to TRBD2 covers 10 bases. The V segment lost 9 bases and the J segment 6 bases; nucleotides outside the gene matches: 4. The CDR3 consists of 13 residues. The germline CDR1 and CDR2 sequences are LNHDA and SQIVND (reference sequence). This CDR3 reads CASKLAGAGELFF. The part of the CDR3 DNA that was read is TGTGCCAGCAAGCTAGCGGGAGCCGGGGAG.

About this clone: The read ends 3 residues shy of where the CDR3 ends; the end is completed using the germline J gene. The V gene is TRBV6-1, the J gene TRBJ1-2, with unresolved D. The V end lost 3 bases, the J end lost 4 bases, and 15 bases lay between the germline ends. Germline V gene sequence: CDR1 MNHNS, CDR2 SASEGT. The CDR3 runs to 15 residues. This chain's CDR3 is CASSDPWAVGYGYTF. CDR3 DNA, as far as it was read: TGTGCCAGCAGTGATCCCTGGGCCGTGGGCTATGGC.

A word on this clone: The CDR3 is cut off 3 residues early in the read; its end comes from the germline J gene. The chain uses TRBV2 and TRBJ2-3; D gene uncertain. V gave up 2 bases and J gave up 4 bases, with 16 bases separating them. CDR3 size: 16 residues. Per germline, CDR1 SNHLY and CDR2 FYNNEI. CDR3 DNA, as far as it was read: TGTGCCAGCAGTGAAACTCTCGGGTCGCGCCCAGATACG. Translation gives CASSETLGSRPDT. The whole CDR3 is CASSETLGSRPDTQYF.

For this clone: The read ends 3 residues before the CDR3 terminus; that terminus is restored from the germline J gene. The V and J genes are TRBV5-1 and TRBJ2-3, with 9 positions matching TRBD1. The CDR3 length is 15 residues. V lost 3 bases and J lost 5; bases outside the gene matches: 7. Germline CDR1 and CDR2: SGHRS and YFSETQ. Here the CDR3 reads CASSSGTGLIDTQYF. Partial CDR3 DNA: TGCGCCAGCAGCTCCGGGACAGGGTTAATAGATACG.

Remarks on this clone: The CDR3 is cut off 3 residues early in the read; its end comes from the germline J gene. V is TRBV19 and J is TRBJ1-1; maybe TRBD1 (6 bases). This CDR3 contains 16 residues. CDR1 is LNHDA, CDR2 SQIVND, per germline (reference sequence). V lost 8 bases and J 0 bases, leaving 19 bases between the germline ends. The CDR3 region is CASYGGAGAMNTEAFF. CDR3 DNA (partial): TGTGCCAGTTATGGAGGGGCAGGGGCGATGAACACTGAA.